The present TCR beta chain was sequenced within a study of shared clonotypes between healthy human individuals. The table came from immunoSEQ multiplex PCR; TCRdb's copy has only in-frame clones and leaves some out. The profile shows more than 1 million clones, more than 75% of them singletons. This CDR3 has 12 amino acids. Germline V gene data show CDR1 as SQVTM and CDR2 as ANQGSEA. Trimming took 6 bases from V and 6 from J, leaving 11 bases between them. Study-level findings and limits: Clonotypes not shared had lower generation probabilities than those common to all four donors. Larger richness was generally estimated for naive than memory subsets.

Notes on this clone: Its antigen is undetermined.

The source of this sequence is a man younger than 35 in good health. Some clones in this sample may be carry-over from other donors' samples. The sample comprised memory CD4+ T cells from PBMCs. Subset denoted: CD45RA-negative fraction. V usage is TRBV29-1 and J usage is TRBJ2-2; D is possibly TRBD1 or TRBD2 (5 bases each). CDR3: CSVPGTAGELFF. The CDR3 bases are TGCAGCGTGCCTGGGACCGCCGGGGAGCTGTTTTTT.